This TCR beta chain was identified during a study of T cell repertoires in cytomegalovirus infection (dated by TCRdb to about 2019). With respect to the entire study: Alongside well-studied HLA-B-restricted epitopes, the peptide stimulations were aimed at recently identified HLA-C-restricted CMV epitopes, whose presentation resists viral immunomodulation. Donor HLA type was relevant to the analysis, because carriage of CMV infection together with the matching HLA type was indicated by public TCR beta signatures.

General findings and caveats noted by the study authors: Cumulative frequency of public TCR beta family members discriminated carriers of CMV infection plus the relevant HLA type in this cohort and an independent 352-donor cohort. The ex vivo response was dominated by HLA-C-restricted CMV-specific TCR beta clonotypes, which also provided the single most frequent clonotype in two of eight donors.

V is cut by 8 bases and J by 5 bases, and the space between the germline ends is 6 bases. CDR3 length: 11 amino acids, cysteine to phenylalanine. This entry keeps only the CDR3 DNA: 33 bases, framed from base 1. Sequences ENHRY (CDR1) and SYGVKD (CDR2) are obtained from the germline V gene. In regard to this clonotype: No antigen is known for it. No base quality information exists; no much larger clone differs at one position.

Sequencer: Illumina HiSeq 1500. TCRdb applied fastp at Q25 and MiXCR to the public reads, then kept only in-frame beta chains. CDR3 protein sequences are deduplicated, and each keeps its most common genes and DNA. The sample table holds 450,000 to 650,000 distinct CDR3 sequences, of which roughly 42% were seen once. In total, the top ten clones hold more than 40% of the sample. Per the publication, the treatment or condition label means: in vitro stimulation with specific CMV peptide epitopes to enrich CMV-specific T cells. The TCR was taken from a human donor in good health (CMV status not recorded). Some clones in this sample may be carry-over from other donors' samples. The chain joins TRBV10-3 to TRBJ2-2; no D segment can be confidently identified. Sequenced material: cultured PBMCs, taken from culture after CMV antigen stimulation. The DNA sequence follows: TGTGCCATCGGAGTAACCGGGGAGCTGTTTTTT. Its translation reads: CAIGVTGELFF.